This section outlines one T cell receptor beta chain sequence together with its context. Antigen unknown. The CDR3 runs 15 residues. Germline V lookup: CDR1 SGHTA, CDR2 FQGNSA. Trimming removed 3 bases from V and 5 bases from J; junction bases left unmatched: 4. This sample was taken from a study of OX40 agonist ivuxolimab in advanced cancers. People who had autoimmune disease history or systemic immunosuppression were excluded. Findings of the study overall: At doses 0.1 to 3.0 mg/kg, CD4+ and CD8+ clones expanded. Among patients with partial responses at 0.1-3.0 mg/kg, clonal expansion was among the lowest.

Profiling relied on immunoSEQ multiplex PCR, and the TCRdb table lists in-frame clones only, not all of them. The sample contains approximately 40,000 clones, around 89% of which appear only once. Sequenced here: CD4+ or CD8+ T cells sorted from blood, sampled in a trial of the OX40 agonist ivuxolimab. The chain links TRBV7-2 to TRBJ2-2, with 9 bases identical to TRBD1. The source is an adult with an advanced solid tumor such as melanoma, head and neck, liver or kidney cancer. The CDR3 DNA reads TGTGCCAGCAGCTTCTGGGACAGGGTGACCGGGGAGCTGTTTTTT. Amino acid sequence: CASSFWDRVTGELFF.